One and the same sample provided the 21 T cell receptor beta chains below, sequenced in a study of blood T cell repertoires in COVID-19. Sequenced by immunoSEQ multiplex PCR; TCRdb stores in-frame clones only, minus some. Here the sample spans about 210,000 clones, 65% to 85% being singletons. Material: peripheral blood. Receptors originate from a woman in her forties or fifties with acute or convalescent COVID-19.

The chain links TRBV28 to TRBJ1-1; TRBD1 matches at 7 bases. CDR3 length equals 15 residues. Trimming took 5 bases from V and 4 from J; bases not matched to a gene: 10. Germline V gene sequence: CDR1 MDHEN, CDR2 SYDVKM. The CDR3 DNA reads as TGTGCCAGCAGTCCATCACAGGGGTGGGGCACTGAAGCTTTCTTT. It specifies CASSPSQGWGTEAFF.

V usage is TRBV7-3 and J usage is TRBJ2-5, with D perhaps TRBD1 (5 bases). The CDR3 is made up of 12 amino acids. Trimming took 3 bases from V and 6 from J, leaving 8 bases between them. The germline V gene encodes CDR1 SGHTA and CDR2 FQGTGA. CDR3 amino acids: CASSLSGQTQYF. The CDR3 DNA sequence: TGTGCCAGCAGCTTGTCAGGGCAGACCCAGTACTTC. Full variable domain (outside the CDR3, taken from reference TRBV7-3 and TRBJ2-5): GAGVSQTPSNKVTEKGKYVELRCDPISGHTALYWYRQSLGQGPEFLIYFQGTGAADDSGLPNDRFFAVRPEGSVSTLKIQRTERGDSAVYLCASSLSGQTQYFGPGTRLLVL.

The V and J genes are TRBV11-2 and TRBJ2-7; TRBD1 agrees at 8 bases. The V gene's germline CDR1 is SGHAT and CDR2 FQNNGV. Trimming at V came to 7 bases and at J to 3 bases, leaving 11 bases not matched to a gene. The CDR3 spans 15 residues. The CDR3 spells CASTKDRDLVYEQYF. CDR3 nucleotide sequence: TGTGCCAGCACCAAGGACAGGGACCTCGTCTACGAGCAGTACTTC.

The V gene is TRBV9, the J gene TRBJ1-5; TRBD1 might be the D (5 bases). With 0 bases removed from V and 8 bases from J, the gap between germline ends came to 12 bases. Germline V gene data show CDR1 as SGDLS and CDR2 as YYNGEE. CDR3 length: 14 residues. The CDR3 spells CASSVATSGEPQHF. CDR3 sequence (DNA): TGTGCCAGCAGCGTAGCTACCTCGGGGGAGCCCCAGCATTTT.

This sequence joins TRBV7-6 and TRBJ2-7, with D uncertain. Trimming removed 7 bases at V and 3 bases at J, with 19 bases between. The CDR3 is 15 residues long. Germline CDR1 is SGHVS and CDR2 is FNYEAQ. CDR3 sequence reads: CASTTSLAFRYEQYF. The DNA for the CDR3 is TGTGCCAGCACCACTTCGCTTGCCTTTCGCTACGAGCAGTACTTC.

This rearrangement joins TRBV24-1 to TRBJ2-3; 13 bases agree with TRBD2. This CDR3 contains 17 residues. Germline lookup yields CDR1 KGHDR and CDR2 SFDVKD. The V and J ends lost 3 bases and 5 bases, in that order; junction bases with no gene match: 7. The CDR3 spells CATSDRTSGSLKDTQYF. The DNA for the CDR3 is TGTGCCACCAGTGATAGGACTAGCGGGAGTTTGAAAGATACGCAGTATTTT.

This clone was found once. This chain uses TRBV7-9 with TRBJ2-2; 9 nucleotides match TRBD2. Losses at the gene ends were 5 bases for V and 4 bases for J; bases not matched to a gene: 8. The CDR3 sequence is 16 residues long. The V gene's germline CDR1 is SEHNR and CDR2 FQNEAQ (reference sequence). The CDR3 coding sequence is TGTGCCAGCAGCGTCATAGCGGGAGTGTCCACCGGGGAGCTGTTTTTT. This gives the protein CASSVIAGVSTGELFF. Based on the CDR3 plus reference TRBV7-9 and TRBJ2-2, the full variable domain is DTGVSQNPRHKITKRGQNVTFRCDPISEHNRLYWYRQTLGQGPEFLTYFQNEAQLEKSRLLSDRFSAERPKGSFSTLEIQRTEQGDSAMYLCASSVIAGVSTGELFFGEGSRLTVL.

This clone turned up a few times. This sequence joins TRBV2 and TRBJ2-7; 7 nucleotides line up with TRBD2. The CDR3 is 15 residues long. V trimming: 0 bases; J trimming: 5 bases; junction bases outside the gene matches: 7. Looked up from germline, CDR1 is SNHLY and CDR2 is FYNNEI. CDR3 sequence (DNA): TGTGCCAGCAGTGAAGCGCGACCGGGAGGACACGAGCAGTACTTC. It is translated as CASSEARPGGHEQYF. Drawing the rest from reference TRBV2 and TRBJ2-7, the complete variable domain is EPEVTQTPSHQVTQMGQEVILRCVPISNHLYFYWYRQILGQKVEFLVSFYNNEISEKSEIFDDQFSVERPDGSNFTLKIRSTKLEDSAMYFCASSEARPGGHEQYFGPGTRLTVT.

This rearrangement joins TRBV28 to TRBJ1-1; 8 bases map to TRBD1. The CDR3 has 15 amino acids. V lost 5 bases and J lost 4; bases outside the gene matches: 9. Germline values: CDR1 MDHEN, CDR2 SYDVKM. CDR3 coding DNA: TGTGCCAGCAGTGCCTCCAGGGGGCGCGTCACTGAAGCTTTCTTT. It translates to CASSASRGRVTEAFF.

The chain is built from TRBV14 and TRBJ1-4; perhaps TRBD1 as D (6 bases). The CDR3 extends over 14 amino acids. From germline, CDR1 is SGHDN and CDR2 FVKESK. Trimming shortened V by 3 bases and J by 4 bases, and 9 bases separated the two germline ends. The CDR3 coding sequence is TGTGCCAGCAGCCAGCGCAGGGGTAATGAAAAACTGTTTTTT. This encodes CASSQRRGNEKLFF.

This chain links TRBV13 with TRBJ2-2, with 14 bases fitting TRBD2. The CDR3 is 18 amino acids. Germline V gene lookup returns CDR1 PRHDT and CDR2 FYEKMQ (reference sequence). The trim removed 5 bases at V and 3 bases at J, leaving 8 bases unmatched. The CDR3 reads CASSAPPGLAGDTGELFF. The CDR3, as DNA: TGTGCCAGCAGCGCCCCTCCGGGACTAGCGGGAGACACCGGGGAGCTGTTTTTT.

About this clone: The same CDR3 is also encoded by other DNA sequences in this sample. The V gene is TRBV18, the J gene TRBJ1-3; weak D call: TRBD1 (5 bases). The CDR3 is made up of 14 amino acids. Germline V lookup: CDR1 KGHSH, CDR2 LQKENI. The germline V and J ends were trimmed by 3 bases and 0 bases, with 6 bases remaining between them. The CDR3 is CASSPQGSGNTIYF. The CDR3 region has the DNA TGTGCCAGCTCACCTCAGGGCTCTGGAAACACCATATATTTT.

The genes are TRBV6-5 and TRBJ2-7; 7 nucleotides agree with TRBD1. Looked up from germline, CDR1 is MNHEY and CDR2 is SVGAGI. The length of the CDR3 is 14 residues. Trimming took 6 bases from V and 3 from J; bases not matched to a gene: 8. The CDR3 reads CASRGVGQYYEQYF. The CDR3 nucleotides are TGTGCCAGCAGGGGGGTGGGACAGTACTACGAGCAGTACTTC.

CDR3 bases: TGCAGTGCTAGTTTAGGACGAGGGGAGCAGTTCTTC. It codes for CSASLGRGEQFF. The chain uses TRBV20-1 and TRBJ2-1, with a tentative D call TRBD2 (5 bases). V lost 3 bases, J lost 10 bases, and 13 bases lay in between. The CDR3 extends over 12 amino acids. CDR1 and CDR2 (germline): DFQATT, SNEGSKA (reference sequence).

This chain links TRBV11-2 with TRBJ2-4, with a weak D call TRBD2 (6 bases). Germline V gives CDR1 SGHAT, CDR2 FQNNGV. Trimming stripped 1 base from V and 0 bases from J, with 7 bases between. This CDR3 is built from 15 residues. The CDR3 bases are TGTGCCAGCAGCTTAGTGCGGGGAGCCAAAAACATTCAGTACTTC. Its protein is CASSLVRGAKNIQYF.

This sequence joins TRBV4-1 and TRBJ1-3; D call uncertain. CDR1 and CDR2 (germline): MGHRA, YSYEKL. The CDR3 contains 15 residues. V lost 0 bases, J lost 4 bases, and 10 bases lay in between. CDR3 region: CASSQDRQTGNTIYF. In DNA form, the CDR3 reads TGCGCCAGCAGCCAAGATAGGCAGACAGGAAACACCATATATTTT.

The chain combines TRBV3-1 (or the pseudogene TRBV3-2) with TRBJ2-7; 7 bases agree with TRBD2. The CDR3 covers 15 residues. Germline lookup yields CDR1 LGHDT and CDR2 YNNKEL (reference sequence). The trim removed 0 bases at V and 6 bases at J, leaving 8 bases unmatched. CDR3 sequence reads: CASSQDRQRDGEQYF. For the CDR3, the DNA is TGTGCCAGCAGCCAAGATCGGCAGCGGGATGGCGAGCAGTACTTC.

This rearrangement joins TRBV7-9 to TRBJ2-5; TRBD1 matches 9 bases. J lost 5 bases, V lost 4 bases, and 8 bases had no gene match. This CDR3 spans 15 amino acids. Germline V gene lookup returns CDR1 SEHNR and CDR2 FQNEAQ (reference sequence). The CDR3 here is CASSSTGQGKETQYF. The CDR3 nucleotides are TGTGCCAGCAGCTCGACGGGACAGGGAAAGGAGACCCAGTACTTC. Full variable domain (rest looked up from reference TRBV7-9 and TRBJ2-5): DTGVSQNPRHKITKRGQNVTFRCDPISEHNRLYWYRQTLGQGPEFLTYFQNEAQLEKSRLLSDRFSAERPKGSFSTLEIQRTEQGDSAMYLCASSSTGQGKETQYFGPGTRLLVL.

The chain couples TRBV11-2 to TRBJ2-2; weak D call: TRBD1 (6 bases). Trimming left V 5 bases short and J 2 bases short, with 15 bases between. The CDR3 runs 16 residues. The V gene's germline CDR1 is SGHAT and CDR2 FQNNGV. The CDR3 here is CASSPLGGVNTGELFF. CDR3 DNA: TGTGCCAGCAGCCCCCTAGGGGGAGTTAACACCGGGGAGCTGTTTTTT. Drawing the rest from reference TRBV11-2 and TRBJ2-2, the complete variable domain is EAGVAQSPRYKIIEKRQSVAFWCNPISGHATLYWYQQILGQGPKLLIQFQNNGVVDDSQLPKDRFSAERLKGVDSTLKIQPAKLEDSAVYLCASSPLGGVNTGELFFGEGSRLTVL.

V usage is TRBV7-9 and J usage is TRBJ1-5, with 10 bases identical to TRBD1. Germline CDR1 and CDR2: SEHNR and FQNEAQ (reference sequence). V lost 5 bases to trimming and J lost 1 base; unmatched junction nucleotides: 11. CDR3 length: 18 residues. The CDR3 coding sequence is TGTGCCAGCAGCAGGGACAGGGGCCGAAACACCAGCAATCAGCCCCAGCATTTT. It codes for CASSRDRGRNTSNQPQHF. Filled out from reference TRBV7-9 and TRBJ1-5, the complete variable domain reads DTGVSQNPRHKITKRGQNVTFRCDPISEHNRLYWYRQTLGQGPEFLTYFQNEAQLEKSRLLSDRFSAERPKGSFSTLEIQRTEQGDSAMYLCASSRDRGRNTSNQPQHFGDGTRLSIL.

V is TRBV19 and J is TRBJ1-2, with no clear D. V lost 3 bases and J lost 5, with 13 bases in between. This CDR3 spans 14 amino acids. Germline assignment: CDR1 LNHDA and CDR2 SQIVND (reference sequence). The CDR3 region has the DNA TGTGCCAGTAGTATTCAAAGTGCAGGTTATGGCTACACCTTC. The encoded protein is CASSIQSAGYGYTF.